The TCR beta chain described here comes from a study of cytomegalovirus exposure and HLA in healthy donors. Broader study findings: With later analysis, a missense DCLRE1C variant became linked to TCR beta V- and J-gene trimming.

The CDR3 is 14 amino acids. Trimming stripped 4 bases from V and 4 bases from J, with 13 bases between. Germline CDR1 SGHTA, CDR2 FQGNSA. On this clone: Its antigen is unidentified.

The PCR had 60 Vbeta and 13 Jbeta primers. The table came from immunoSEQ multiplex PCR; TCRdb's copy has only in-frame clones and leaves some out. The data show around 150,000 clones, about 75% seen once. This receptor was obtained from a male donor in good health and CMV-seronegative. The chain uses TRBV7-2 and TRBJ1-2, with D possibly being TRBD1 (5 bases). Sequencing input: PBMCs. The CDR3 DNA reads as TGTGCCAGCAGCTCGCGGGACGGCGCCTATGGCTACACCTTC. The encoded protein is CASSSRDGAYGYTF.